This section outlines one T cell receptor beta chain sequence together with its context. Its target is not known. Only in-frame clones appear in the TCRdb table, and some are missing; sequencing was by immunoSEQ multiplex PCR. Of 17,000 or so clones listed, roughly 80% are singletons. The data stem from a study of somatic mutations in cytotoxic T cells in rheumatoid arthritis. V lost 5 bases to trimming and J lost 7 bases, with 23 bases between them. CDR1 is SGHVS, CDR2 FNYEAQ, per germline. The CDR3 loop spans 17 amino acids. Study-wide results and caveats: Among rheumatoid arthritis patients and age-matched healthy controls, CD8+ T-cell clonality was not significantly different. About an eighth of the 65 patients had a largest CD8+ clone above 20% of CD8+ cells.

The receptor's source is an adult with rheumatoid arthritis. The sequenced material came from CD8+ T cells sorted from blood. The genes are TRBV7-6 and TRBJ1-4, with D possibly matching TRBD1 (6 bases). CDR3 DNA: TGTGCCAGCAGCCCTAGCGGGGGCGGTCCGGAGGGTGAAAAACTGTTTTTT. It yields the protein CASSPSGGGPEGEKLFF.